This T cell receptor beta chain was identified during a study of shared clonotypes between healthy human individuals. General study points: Researchers sampled only blood; tissue repertoires likely differ. Generally, naive subsets (rather than memory subsets) showed larger estimated richness. Compared with clonotypes that all four donors shared, non-shared clonotypes had lower generation probabilities.

Measured with immunoSEQ multiplex PCR; TCRdb has only the in-frame clones, and not every one. This table holds approximately 1,500,000 clones, approximately 98% found once. Concerning this clone itself: What it binds is unknown.

Trimming pared 3 bases from V and 9 bases from J, leaving 18 bases between. CDR1 SGDLS and CDR2 YYNGEE come from the germline V gene. This CDR3 region has 14 residues. The donor cohort consisted entirely of Caucasian adults residing in Nashville, Tennessee. What was sequenced was naive CD4+ T cells sorted from blood. Sample subset: CD45RA+ positively selected. This chain connects TRBV9 to TRBJ2-5; D is perhaps TRBD1 or TRBD2 (5 bases each). The sequence was obtained from a man under 40 in good health. CDR3 residues: CASSGGVPGSAQYF. Written as DNA, the CDR3 is TGTGCCAGCAGCGGAGGGGTGCCCGGGTCGGCCCAGTACTTC.